The 16 T cell receptor beta chains below all came from one sample that was sequenced in a study of HIV-infected patients and healthy controls. TCRdb itself ran the 5' RACE reads through MiXCR, one entry per CDR3 protein. This sample has more than 60,000 distinct CDR3 sequences, with around 21% found just once. Sequencing used CD4+ T cells from blood. Receptors originate from a human donor in good health.

The chain carries TRBV18 and TRBJ2-7, with a tentative D call TRBD2 (5 bases). The CDR3 covers 16 residues. V lost 8 bases and J lost 1, with 21 bases in between. Germline assignment: CDR1 KGHSH and CDR2 LQKENI. The DNA of the CDR3 is TGTGCCAGCACTCATAACAGCCCCACGGGGTCCTACGAGCAGTACTTC. Its translation: CASTHNSPTGSYEQYF.

This clonotype was observed many times. J is TRBJ1-1 and V is TRBV6-5; no clear D gene. Per germline, CDR1 MNHEY and CDR2 SVGAGI. V lost 6 bases and J lost 9, with 8 bases in between. This CDR3 has 10 amino acids. The CDR3: CASRGSQAFF. The CDR3 coding sequence is TGTGCCAGCAGAGGCAGTCAAGCTTTCTTT.

This clonotype was counted at least ten times. The genes are TRBV7-3 and TRBJ1-6, with a possible D match to TRBD1 (5 bases). The V and J ends lost 1 base and 6 bases respectively, with 7 bases between them. The CDR3 totals 14 residues. Germline V gene data show CDR1 as SGHTA and CDR2 as FQGTGA. The CDR3 loop reads CASSLMGVNSPLHF. CDR3 bases: TGTGCCAGCAGCTTAATGGGGGTTAATTCACCCCTCCACTTT.

The CDR3 reads CASSQSEANSPLHF. DNA of the CDR3: TGTGCCAGCAGCCAATCTGAGGCCAATTCACCCCTCCACTTT. This rearrangement joins TRBV3-1 to TRBJ1-6; D not certain. Germline V gene lookup returns CDR1 LGHDT and CDR2 YNNKEL (reference sequence). CDR3 length: 14 amino acids. Trimming stripped 2 bases from V and 7 bases from J, with 9 bases between. Supplemented by reference TRBV3-1 and TRBJ1-6, the full variable domain reads DTAVSQTPKYLVTQMGNDKSIKCEQNLGHDTMYWYKQDSKKFLKIMFSYNNKELIINETVPNRFSPKSPDKAHLNLHINSLELGDSAVYFCASSQSEANSPLHFGNGTRLTVT.

This clonotype was seen only a few times. V usage is TRBV5-1 and J usage is TRBJ1-1; D uncertain. CDR3 length: 14 residues. Between the trimmed V and J ends, which lost 3 bases and 0 bases, there was a span of 9 bases. Germline CDR1 SGHRS, CDR2 YFSETQ. The CDR3 protein is CASSSDRMNTEAFF. The CDR3 DNA is TGCGCCAGCAGCTCCGACCGTATGAACACTGAAGCTTTCTTT.

The table lists this clonotype with a few counts. V is TRBV6-5 and J is TRBJ2-2, with D maybe TRBD1 (6 bases). CDR1 and CDR2 from the germline V gene are MNHEY and SVGAGI. The V end was cut by 2 bases, the J end by 7 bases, with 11 bases between. This CDR3 comprises 14 residues. The CDR3 DNA reads TGTGCCAGCAGTTACCGACAGGTTGGCGGGGAGCTGTTTTTT. This translates into CASSYRQVGGELFF.

The sample holds a few counts of this clonotype. One junction end disagrees with the germline gene, perhaps due to a read error. The CDR3 protein is CASSLEAGPSYEQYF. CDR3 sequence (DNA): TGTGCTAGCAGCTTAGAGGCAGGGCCCTCCTACGAGCAGTACTTC. The chain couples TRBV7-7 to TRBJ2-7; the D gene is possibly TRBD1 (5 bases). Germline V gene lookup returns CDR1 SSHAT and CDR2 FNYEAQ (reference sequence). There are 15 residues in the CDR3.

The CDR3 region is CASSAGLRNTGELFF. In DNA form, the CDR3 reads TGTGCCAGTAGTGCAGGCCTCCGGAACACCGGGGAGCTGTTTTTT. The rearrangement joins TRBV19 to TRBJ2-2, with D uncertain. The V gene lost 5 bases and the J gene lost 1 base, with 11 bases spanning the gap. CDR1 is LNHDA, CDR2 SQIVND, per germline (reference sequence). The CDR3 contains 15 residues.

This clonotype was counted ten times or more. The chain employs TRBV2 and TRBJ1-1; D remains unclear. CDR1 and CDR2 (germline): SNHLY, FYNNEI. This CDR3 comprises 13 residues. The V end lost 3 bases, the J end lost 5 bases, and 10 bases lay between the germline ends. The CDR3 sequence: CASSDGSRTEAFF. The CDR3 DNA sequence: TGTGCCAGCAGTGATGGGTCTAGAACTGAAGCTTTCTTT.

This clonotype was found a few times. The V and J genes are TRBV29-1 and TRBJ2-1; 7 positions match TRBD1. The trim removed 7 bases at V and 0 bases at J, leaving 6 bases unmatched. Germline V lookup: CDR1 SQVTM, CDR2 ANQGSEA. CDR3 length: 14 residues. The CDR3 coding sequence is TGCAGCGGAGAAAAGGGGGCCTCCTACAATGAGCAGTTCTTC. Translating it yields CSGEKGASYNEQFF.

The genes are TRBV20-1 and TRBJ2-7, with unresolved D. The CDR3 extends over 13 amino acids. Germline loops: CDR1 DFQATT, CDR2 SNEGSKA (reference sequence). V lost 2 bases, J lost 3 bases, and 11 bases lay in between. This CDR3 reads CSARSNAGYEQYF. Written as DNA, the CDR3 is TGCAGTGCTAGATCCAACGCAGGCTACGAGCAGTACTTC.

This clonotype was recorded a few times. The rearrangement joins TRBV5-4 to TRBJ2-7; D gene ambiguous. This CDR3 contains 14 residues. V dropped 0 bases and J dropped 2 bases, with 9 bases sitting between them. Germline CDR1 reads SGHNT; CDR2 reads YYREEE (reference sequence). DNA of the CDR3: TGTGCCAGCAGCTTGGGGGTAGGAACCTACGAGCAGTACTTC. Protein sequence: CASSLGVGTYEQYF.

This clonotype has a count of ten or more. The genes are TRBV7-3 and TRBJ2-6; D not certain. Germline CDR1 SGHTA, CDR2 FQGTGA. The CDR3 runs 15 residues. Trimming removed 1 base from V and 4 bases from J, with 8 bases in between. DNA for the CDR3: TGTGCCAGCAGCTTAAAAATGGGAGGGGCCAACGTCCTGACTTTC. This codes for CASSLKMGGANVLTF.

This clonotype was picked up many times. This sequence joins TRBV7-2 and TRBJ1-2; unclear D gene. Trimming pared 6 bases from V and 4 bases from J, leaving 12 bases between. Germline CDR1 and CDR2: SGHTA and FQGNSA. This CDR3 has 13 amino acids. Here the CDR3 reads CASRLGGFYGYTF. CDR3 nucleotide sequence: TGTGCCAGCAGACTGGGCGGTTTCTATGGCTACACCTTC.

This clonotype was seen many times. The chain employs TRBV20-1 and TRBJ1-2; tentative D call: TRBD1 (5 bases). Per the germline V gene, CDR1 is DFQATT and CDR2 is SNEGSKA (reference sequence). Trimming cost V 2 bases and J 4 bases, with 8 bases left between them. The CDR3 totals 12 residues. CDR3 nucleotide sequence: TGCAGTGCTAGATGGCAGGGCTATGGCTACACCTTC. This translates into CSARWQGYGYTF.

There are many counts of this clonotype. The chain carries TRBV20-1 and TRBJ1-1; TRBD1 aligns across 10 bases. Germline CDR1 is DFQATT and CDR2 is SNEGSKA (reference sequence). CDR3 size: 12 residues. Losses at the gene ends were 6 bases for V and 8 bases for J; bases not matched to a gene: 6. For the CDR3, the DNA is TGCAGTGCCACACAGACAGGGGGCGAAGCTTTCTTT. Amino acid sequence: CSATQTGGEAFF.